This T cell receptor beta chain came from a study of spatial heterogeneity in lung cancer. On the study more broadly: The average count in raw reads for each unique TCR and UMI combination exceeded nine appearances.

A single record per CDR3 protein comes from TCRdb applying MiXCR to the 5' RACE reads. Of around 7,700 distinct CDR3 sequences listed, more than 9% were seen once; the top ten hold 8.8%. This CDR3 region has 16 residues. CDR1 is KGHSH, CDR2 LQKENI, per germline. Unmatched junction bases numbered 4, after V lost 0 bases and J lost 4 bases. The time point: sample taken at primary tumor resection. The study, taken as a whole, reports: Expanded alpha and beta TCR counts within tumors tracked tumor mutation counts.

The table lists this clonotype with a count of one. Its antigen is not known. The chain has TRBV18 and TRBJ2-2, with 8 positions matching TRBD1. The specimen was lung tumor tissue, collected at surgery. The sequence derives from a male donor with early-stage non-small cell lung cancer. The CDR3 loop is CASSPPQGAGTGELFF. DNA for the CDR3: TGTGCCAGCTCACCACCTCAGGGGGCCGGCACCGGGGAGCTGTTTTTT.